The 11 T cell receptor beta chains given below trace back to one sample, sequenced in a study of beta chain features in type 1 diabetes. Expressed TCRB transcripts were sequenced after all isolated RNA was converted to cDNA. Generated by immunoSEQ multiplex PCR, the TCRdb table keeps only in-frame clones and is missing some. The sample lists approximately 330,000 clones, 9.5% to 12% seen once, with 0.015% in the top ten. The sequencing sample was made of naive CD4+ T cells from blood. These receptors came from a woman in her twenties or thirties in good health.

This clone was counted a few times. The J gene is TRBJ2-7, the V gene TRBV27; 7 bases agree with TRBD1. CDR3 length equals 15 residues. V lost 2 bases and J lost 4; bases outside the gene matches: 8. Germline V gives CDR1 MNHEY, CDR2 SMNVEV (reference sequence). The CDR3 region is CASSLIGTALYEQYF. The DNA for the CDR3 is TGTGCCAGCAGTTTAATCGGGACAGCCCTTTACGAGCAGTACTTC.

The chain links TRBV11-2 to TRBJ2-6, with 8 positions matching TRBD2. The CDR3 sequence is 17 residues long. Germline V gene sequence: CDR1 SGHAT, CDR2 FQNNGV. V dropped 7 bases and J dropped 1; count of bases not matched to a gene: 9. CDR3 amino acids: CASTTGGLESGANVLTF. The CDR3 region has the DNA TGTGCCAGCACCACGGGGGGGTTAGAATCTGGGGCCAACGTCCTGACTTTC.

This clone was detected a few times. The rearrangement joins TRBV6-5 to TRBJ1-5; maybe TRBD1 (5 bases). The V gene's germline CDR1 is MNHEY and CDR2 SVGAGI. The V end lost 2 bases, the J end lost 7 bases, and 12 bases lay between the germline ends. The CDR3 totals 14 residues. CDR3 sequence (DNA): TGTGCCAGCAGTTACAGCGAAGGACAACAGCCCCAGCATTTT. This codes for CASSYSEGQQPQHF.

The rearrangement links TRBV2 to TRBJ2-3, with TRBD2 matching over 10 bases. Germline CDR1 and CDR2: SNHLY and FYNNEI. V shed 7 bases and J 0 bases; nucleotides not matched to a gene: 4. This CDR3 has 15 residues. For the CDR3, the DNA is TGTGCCAGCACCATGACTAGCGGGAGCACAGATACGCAGTATTTT. It encodes CASTMTSGSTDTQYF.

About this clone: Other DNA sequences of this sample code for an identical CDR3. The V gene is TRBV30, the J gene TRBJ2-7; no clear D gene. Trimming cost V 2 bases and J 2 bases, with 4 bases left between them. The CDR3 has 11 amino acids. The germline gives CDR1 GTSNPN, CDR2 SVGIG (reference sequence). The CDR3 nucleotides read TGTGCCTGGAGTTCTGCCTACGAGCAGTACTTC. Protein: CAWSSAYEQYF.

The chain couples TRBV7-2 to TRBJ2-5, with a possible D match to TRBD1 (5 bases). Trimming took off 1 base at V and 5 bases at J, with 11 bases between the two ends. The CDR3 has 14 residues. From germline, CDR1 is SGHTA and CDR2 FQGNSA. The CDR3, as DNA: TGTGCCAGCAGCTTAGGCGCAGGGCGGGAGACCCAGTACTTC. Translating it yields CASSLGAGRETQYF.

The chain is built from TRBV27 and TRBJ2-2, with a possible D match to TRBD1 (5 bases). The CDR3 length is 15 residues. Per the germline V gene, CDR1 is MNHEY and CDR2 is SMNVEV (reference sequence). The V and J ends lost 6 bases and 2 bases respectively, with 13 bases between them. The CDR3 DNA reads TGTGCCAGCAGGGCCTCAGGGTTTAACACCGGGGAGCTGTTTTTT. This gives the protein CASRASGFNTGELFF.

The chain is built from TRBV7-9 and TRBJ2-7; 7 bases align to TRBD2. This CDR3 region has 15 residues. With V trimmed by 2 bases and J by 7 bases, 11 bases remained unmatched. CDR1 SEHNR and CDR2 FQNEAQ come from the germline V gene (reference sequence). Here the CDR3 DNA reads TGTGCCAGCAGCTTAAAAAGAGCGGGATTTTTTGAGCAGTACTTC. Translation: CASSLKRAGFFEQYF.

The rearrangement links TRBV2 to TRBJ2-1; D might be TRBD2 (5 bases). Deletions cut 3 bases from V and 5 bases from J, with 11 bases between. This CDR3 has 14 residues. Germline assignment: CDR1 SNHLY and CDR2 FYNNEI. The CDR3 nucleotides are TGTGCCAGCAGTGATAGGGAGTTAAACAATGAGCAGTTCTTC. It is translated as CASSDRELNNEQFF.

The chain joins TRBV29-1 to TRBJ2-7; D is possibly TRBD1 (6 bases). The CDR3 is 12 amino acids. CDR1 is SQVTM and CDR2 is ANQGSEA in the germline V gene. V was cut by 3 bases and J by 6 bases, with 12 bases left in between. CDR3 DNA sequence: TGCAGCGTTGACGGTCGAGGGGGCGAGCAGTACTTC. This translates into CSVDGRGGEQYF.

This clone was seen only a few times. This rearrangement joins TRBV6-1 to TRBJ2-7; TRBD1 matches at 9 bases. Losses at the gene ends were 4 bases for V and 3 bases for J; bases not matched to a gene: 7. The CDR3 loop spans 15 amino acids. The germline gives CDR1 MNHNS, CDR2 SASEGT. As DNA, the CDR3 is TGTGCCAGCAGTGTCCTCCGGGACAGGGTCTACGAGCAGTACTTC. Protein: CASSVLRDRVYEQYF.